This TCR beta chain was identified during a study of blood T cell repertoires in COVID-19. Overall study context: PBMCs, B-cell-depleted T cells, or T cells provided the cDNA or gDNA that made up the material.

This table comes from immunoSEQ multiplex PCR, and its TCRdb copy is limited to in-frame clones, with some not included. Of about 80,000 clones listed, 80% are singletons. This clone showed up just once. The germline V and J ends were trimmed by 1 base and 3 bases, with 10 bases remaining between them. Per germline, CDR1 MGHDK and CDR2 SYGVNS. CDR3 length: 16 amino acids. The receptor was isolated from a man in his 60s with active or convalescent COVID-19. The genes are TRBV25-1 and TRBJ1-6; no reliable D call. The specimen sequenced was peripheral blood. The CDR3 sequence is CASSESTQNYNSPLHF. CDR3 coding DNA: TGTGCCAGCAGTGAATCCACCCAGAACTATAATTCACCCCTCCACTTT.